This T cell receptor beta chain was recovered during a study of T-cell reconstitution after alpha-beta-depleted transplantation in children. Study-level results: One year after transplant, T-cell counts and diversity came mostly from newly produced T cells. Diversity of TCRbeta at day 60 was high in some patients, arising from surviving recipient T cells and thymic progenitors. There were reportedly several hundred expanded graft clones from which alpha-beta T cells came about two months after transplant.

The V gene end was trimmed by 1 base and the J gene end by 9 bases; junction bases not matched to a gene: 11. The germline V gene has CDR1 KGHDR and CDR2 SFDVKD. The CDR3 consists of 16 residues. Unique molecular identifiers were incorporated during preparation of the TCRbeta library. TCRdb analysed the PCR reads with MiXCR anew, one entry per CDR3 protein. The sample lists fewer than 150,000 distinct CDR3 sequences, around 9.8% occurring once. Ten or more counts support this clonotype. Its antigen is not known. The sequencing used PBMCs, mostly from graft donor cells, collected 180 days after TCRalphabeta/CD19-depleted stem cell transplant. The V and J genes are TRBV24-1 and TRBJ2-1; 7 nucleotides agree with TRBD2. The receptor's source is a girl in the first two years of life who had a stem cell transplant for combined immunodeficiency, so the T cells may come from the graft donor. The CDR3 loop reads CATSDFRTSWISEQFF. CDR3 in DNA: TGTGCCACCAGTGATTTTAGGACTAGTTGGATAAGTGAGCAGTTCTTC.